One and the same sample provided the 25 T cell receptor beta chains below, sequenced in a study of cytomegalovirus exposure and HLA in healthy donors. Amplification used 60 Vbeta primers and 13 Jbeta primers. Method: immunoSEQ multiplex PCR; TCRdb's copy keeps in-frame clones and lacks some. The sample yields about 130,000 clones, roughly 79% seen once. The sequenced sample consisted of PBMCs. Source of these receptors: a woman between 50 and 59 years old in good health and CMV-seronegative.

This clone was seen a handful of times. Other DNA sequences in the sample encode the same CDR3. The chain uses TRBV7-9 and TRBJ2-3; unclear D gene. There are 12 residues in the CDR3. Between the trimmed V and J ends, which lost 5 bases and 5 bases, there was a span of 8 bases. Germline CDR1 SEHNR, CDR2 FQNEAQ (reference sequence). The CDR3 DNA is TGTGCCAGCAGCCCGGTGGTAGATACGCAGTATTTT. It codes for CASSPVVDTQYF.

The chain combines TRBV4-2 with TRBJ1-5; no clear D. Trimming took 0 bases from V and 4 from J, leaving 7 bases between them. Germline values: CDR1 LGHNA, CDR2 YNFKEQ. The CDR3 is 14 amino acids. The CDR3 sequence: CASSQDAGNQPQHF. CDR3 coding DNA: TGTGCCAGCAGCCAAGATGCCGGTAATCAGCCCCAGCATTTT.

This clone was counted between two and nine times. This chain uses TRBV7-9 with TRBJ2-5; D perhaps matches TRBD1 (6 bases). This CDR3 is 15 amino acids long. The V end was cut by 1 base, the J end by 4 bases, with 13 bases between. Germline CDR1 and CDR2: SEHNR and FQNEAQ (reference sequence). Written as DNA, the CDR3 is TGTGCCAGCAGCTTAGACCAGGGGATACGAGAGACCCAGTACTTC. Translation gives CASSLDQGIRETQYF.

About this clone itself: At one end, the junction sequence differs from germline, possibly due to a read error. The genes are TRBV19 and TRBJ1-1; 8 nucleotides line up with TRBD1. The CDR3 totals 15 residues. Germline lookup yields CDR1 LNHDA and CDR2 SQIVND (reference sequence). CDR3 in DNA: TGTGCCAGCTACAGGGGGTCGGTGATGAACCCTGAAGCTTTCTTT. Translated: CASYRGSVMNPEAFF.

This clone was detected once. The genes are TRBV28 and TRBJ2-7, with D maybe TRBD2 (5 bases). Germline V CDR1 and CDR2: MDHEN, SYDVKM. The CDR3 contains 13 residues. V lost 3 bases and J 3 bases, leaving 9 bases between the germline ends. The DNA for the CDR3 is TGTGCCAGCAGTTTCGGAGGCCACTACGAGCAGTACTTC. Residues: CASSFGGHYEQYF.

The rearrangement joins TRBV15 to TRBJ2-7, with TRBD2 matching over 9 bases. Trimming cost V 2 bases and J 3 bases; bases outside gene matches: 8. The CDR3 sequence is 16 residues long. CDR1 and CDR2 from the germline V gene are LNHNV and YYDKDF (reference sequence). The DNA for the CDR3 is TGTGCCACCAGCAGACTGGGGACTAGCACCGACTACGAGCAGTACTTC. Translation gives CATSRLGTSTDYEQYF. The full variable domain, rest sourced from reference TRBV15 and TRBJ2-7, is DAMVIQNPRYQVTQFGKPVTLSCSQTLNHNVMYWYQQKSSQAPKLLFHYYDKDFNNEADTPDNFQSRRPNTSFCFLDIRSPGLGDTAMYLCATSRLGTSTDYEQYFGPGTRLTVT.

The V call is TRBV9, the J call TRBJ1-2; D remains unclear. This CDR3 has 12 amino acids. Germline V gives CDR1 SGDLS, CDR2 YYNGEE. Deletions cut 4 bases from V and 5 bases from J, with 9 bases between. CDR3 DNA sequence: TGTGCCAGCAGCACGACACCTTATGGCTACACCTTC. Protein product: CASSTTPYGYTF.

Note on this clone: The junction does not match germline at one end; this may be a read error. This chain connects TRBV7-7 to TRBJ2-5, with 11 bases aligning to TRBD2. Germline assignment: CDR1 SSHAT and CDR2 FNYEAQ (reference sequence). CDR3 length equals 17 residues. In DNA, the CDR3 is TGTGCTAGCAGTCCTCCTCCGGGACTAGCGGACCAAGAGACCCAGTACTTC. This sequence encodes CASSPPPGLADQETQYF.

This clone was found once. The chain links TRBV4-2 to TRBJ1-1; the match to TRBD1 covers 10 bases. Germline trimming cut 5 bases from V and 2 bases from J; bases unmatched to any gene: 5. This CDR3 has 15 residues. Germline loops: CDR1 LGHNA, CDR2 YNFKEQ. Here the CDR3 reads CASSNRDRGNTEAFF. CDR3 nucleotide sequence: TGTGCCAGCAGCAACCGGGACAGGGGAAACACTGAAGCTTTCTTT.

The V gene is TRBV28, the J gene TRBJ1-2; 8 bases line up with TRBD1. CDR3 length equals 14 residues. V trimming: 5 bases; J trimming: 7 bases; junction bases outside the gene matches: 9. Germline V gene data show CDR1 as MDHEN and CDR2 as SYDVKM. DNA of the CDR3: TGTGCCAGCAGTCCGGACAGGGAGAGTGGTGGCTACACCTTC. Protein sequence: CASSPDRESGGYTF.

The CDR3 reads CASSLWAGAHQPQHF. The CDR3 DNA reads TGTGCCAGCAGCTTGTGGGCAGGTGCCCATCAGCCCCAGCATTTT. This sequence joins TRBV5-6 and TRBJ1-5; D is uncertain. CDR1 and CDR2 (germline): SGHDT, YYEEEE. The CDR3 spans 15 residues. Trimming left V 1 base short and J 5 bases short, with 13 bases between.

CDR3 sequence: CASSFNTGLGYTF. The CDR3 DNA reads as TGTGCCAGCAGTTTTAACACGGGTCTTGGCTACACCTTC. This sequence joins TRBV6-5 and TRBJ1-2, with no clear D. The CDR3 is 13 amino acids. The germline V gene encodes CDR1 MNHEY and CDR2 SVGAGI. Deletions cut 4 bases from V and 7 bases from J, with 13 bases between.

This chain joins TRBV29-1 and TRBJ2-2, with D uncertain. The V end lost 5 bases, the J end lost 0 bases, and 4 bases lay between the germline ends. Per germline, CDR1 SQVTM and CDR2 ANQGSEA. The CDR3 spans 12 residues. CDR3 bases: TGCAGCGTTCGTACGAACACCGGGGAGCTGTTTTTT. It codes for CSVRTNTGELFF.

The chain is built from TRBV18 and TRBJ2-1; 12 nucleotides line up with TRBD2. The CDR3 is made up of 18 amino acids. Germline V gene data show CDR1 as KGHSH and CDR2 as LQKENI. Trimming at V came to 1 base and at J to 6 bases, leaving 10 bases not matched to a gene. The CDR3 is CASSPLSTSGSSGNEQFF. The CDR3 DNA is TGTGCCAGCTCACCACTTTCGACTAGCGGGAGTTCCGGCAATGAGCAGTTCTTC.

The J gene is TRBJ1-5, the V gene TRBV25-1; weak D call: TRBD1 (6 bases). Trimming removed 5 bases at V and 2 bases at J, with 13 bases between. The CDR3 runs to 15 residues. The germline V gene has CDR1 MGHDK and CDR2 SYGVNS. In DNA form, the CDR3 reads TGTGCCAGCAGTCCCGGGACACCTGGCAATCAGCCCCAGCATTTT. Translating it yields CASSPGTPGNQPQHF.

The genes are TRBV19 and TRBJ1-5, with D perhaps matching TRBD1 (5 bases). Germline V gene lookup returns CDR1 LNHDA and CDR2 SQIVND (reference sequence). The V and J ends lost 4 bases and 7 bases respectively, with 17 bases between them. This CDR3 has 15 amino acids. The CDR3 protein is CASSTEAVRVQPQHF. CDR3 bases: TGTGCCAGTAGTACAGAGGCCGTCAGGGTCCAGCCCCAGCATTTT.

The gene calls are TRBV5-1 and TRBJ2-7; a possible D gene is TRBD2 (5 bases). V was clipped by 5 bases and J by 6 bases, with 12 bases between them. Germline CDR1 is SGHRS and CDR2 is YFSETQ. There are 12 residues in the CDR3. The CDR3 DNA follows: TGCGCCAGCAGTCCTGAGGGATGCGAGCAGTACTTC. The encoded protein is CASSPEGCEQYF.

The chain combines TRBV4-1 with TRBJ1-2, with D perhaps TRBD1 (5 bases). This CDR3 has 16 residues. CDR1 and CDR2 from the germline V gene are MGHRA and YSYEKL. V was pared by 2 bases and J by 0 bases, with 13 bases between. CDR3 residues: CASSQLGARANYGYTF. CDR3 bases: TGCGCCAGCAGCCAACTAGGGGCCCGAGCTAACTATGGCTACACCTTC.

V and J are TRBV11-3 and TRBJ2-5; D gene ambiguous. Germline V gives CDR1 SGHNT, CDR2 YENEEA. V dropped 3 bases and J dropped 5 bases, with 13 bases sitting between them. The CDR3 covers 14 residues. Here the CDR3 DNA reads TGTGCCAGCAGCTTTGGCGGAGCTAGGGAGACCCAGTACTTC. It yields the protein CASSFGGARETQYF.

CDR3 amino acids: CASSGIGTGYGYTF. The CDR3 region has the DNA TGTGCCAGCAGTGGGATCGGGACAGGGTATGGCTACACCTTC. J is TRBJ1-2 and V is TRBV6-1; 9 nucleotides line up with TRBD1. Germline V gene data show CDR1 as MNHNS and CDR2 as SASEGT. V lost 4 bases, J lost 5 bases, and 5 bases stayed unmatched. The CDR3 is 14 residues long.

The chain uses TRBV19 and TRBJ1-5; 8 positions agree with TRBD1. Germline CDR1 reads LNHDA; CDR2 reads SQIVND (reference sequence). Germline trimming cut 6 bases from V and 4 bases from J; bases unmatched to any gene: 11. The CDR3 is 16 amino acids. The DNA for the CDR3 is TGTGCCAGTAGACCCCGACAGGGGTTGGGGAATCAGCCCCAGCATTTT. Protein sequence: CASRPRQGLGNQPQHF.

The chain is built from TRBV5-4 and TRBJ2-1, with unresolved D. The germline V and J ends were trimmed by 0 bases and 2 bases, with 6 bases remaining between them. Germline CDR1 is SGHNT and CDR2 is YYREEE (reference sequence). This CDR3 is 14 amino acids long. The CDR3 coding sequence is TGTGCCAGCAGCTTGGAACGGGCCTACAATGAGCAGTTCTTC. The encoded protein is CASSLERAYNEQFF.

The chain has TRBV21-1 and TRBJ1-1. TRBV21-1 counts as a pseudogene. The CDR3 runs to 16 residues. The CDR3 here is CASSKAMGGGGTEAFF. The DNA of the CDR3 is TGTGCCAGCAGCAAAGCCATGGGAGGCGGGGGCACTGAAGCTTTTTTT.

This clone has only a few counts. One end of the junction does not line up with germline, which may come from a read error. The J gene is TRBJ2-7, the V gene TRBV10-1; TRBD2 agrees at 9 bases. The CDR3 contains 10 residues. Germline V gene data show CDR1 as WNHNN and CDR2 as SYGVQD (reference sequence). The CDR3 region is CASSERREGF. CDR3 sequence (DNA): TGCGCCAGCAGTGAGAGGCGGGAGGGCTTC.

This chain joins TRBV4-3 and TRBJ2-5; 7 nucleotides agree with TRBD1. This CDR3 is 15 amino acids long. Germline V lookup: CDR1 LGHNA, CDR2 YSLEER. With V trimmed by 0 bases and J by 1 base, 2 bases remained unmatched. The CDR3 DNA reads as TGCGCCAGCAGCCAAGAGGGGACAGTCCAAGAGACCCAGTACTTC. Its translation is CASSQEGTVQETQYF.